Here is one TCR beta chain with its context. The clone's antigen remains unknown. Per-nucleotide qualities are absent, and no much larger clonotype sits a single base away. To prepare the library, the immunoSEQ multiplex PCR assay was applied. TCRdb mirrors the immuneACCESS table, restricted to in-frame sequences. Some clones are absent from its copies; in checked studies, under half trace to an unresolved V gene, and the reason for the others is unknown. The sample table lists fewer than 95,000 clones, 91% of them with a count of one. More than 15% of the sample is in the top ten clones. The sample originates from a study of control samples from healthy donors and cancer patients (dated by TCRdb to about 2020). Reading the germline V gene (reference sequence) gives CDR1 MNHEY and CDR2 SMNVEV. V loses 5 bases, J loses 0 bases, and the germline ends lie 14 bases apart. The CDR3 runs 17 residues from the cysteine to the phenylalanine. The entry retains the CDR3 DNA only, 51 bases that are in frame from base 1.

Material: blood. This sequence originates from a man aged 25 to 40 in good health. The chain is made from TRBV27 and TRBJ1-6; a confident D gene designation cannot be given. Here is the DNA: TGTGCCAGCAGTCCAAGGGCCCCGAGCTCCTATAATTCACCCCTCCACTTT. Translated, it reads CASSPRAPSSYNSPLHF.